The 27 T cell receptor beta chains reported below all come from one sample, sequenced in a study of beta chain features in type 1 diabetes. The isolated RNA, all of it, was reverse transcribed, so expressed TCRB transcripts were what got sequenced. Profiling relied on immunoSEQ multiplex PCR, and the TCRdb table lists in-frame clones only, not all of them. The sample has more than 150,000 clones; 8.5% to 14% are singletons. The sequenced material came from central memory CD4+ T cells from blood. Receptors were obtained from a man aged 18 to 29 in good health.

The CDR3 DNA reads as TGTGCCAGCAGTCCCAGCCTGACGCAAGAGACCCAGTACTTC. This gives the protein CASSPSLTQETQYF. The chain joins TRBV7-2 to TRBJ2-5, with D uncertain. Per germline, CDR1 SGHTA and CDR2 FQGNSA. V was pared by 6 bases and J by 2 bases, with 13 bases between. The CDR3 extends over 14 amino acids.

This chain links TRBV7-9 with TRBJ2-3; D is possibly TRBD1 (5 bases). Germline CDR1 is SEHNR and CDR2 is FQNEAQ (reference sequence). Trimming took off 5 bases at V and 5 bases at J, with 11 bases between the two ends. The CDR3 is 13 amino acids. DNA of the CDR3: TGTGCCAGCAGCCGGATGACAGAAGATACGCAGTATTTT. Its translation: CASSRMTEDTQYF. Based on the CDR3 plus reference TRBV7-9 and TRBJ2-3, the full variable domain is DTGVSQNPRHKITKRGQNVTFRCDPISEHNRLYWYRQTLGQGPEFLTYFQNEAQLEKSRLLSDRFSAERPKGSFSTLEIQRTEQGDSAMYLCASSRMTEDTQYFGPGTRLTVL.

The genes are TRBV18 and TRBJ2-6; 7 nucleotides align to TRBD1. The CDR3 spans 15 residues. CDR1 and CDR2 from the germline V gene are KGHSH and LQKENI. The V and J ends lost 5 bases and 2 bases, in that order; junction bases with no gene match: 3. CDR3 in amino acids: CASSKQGTGANVLTF. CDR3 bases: TGTGCCAGCTCAAAACAGGGGACTGGGGCCAACGTCCTGACTTTC.

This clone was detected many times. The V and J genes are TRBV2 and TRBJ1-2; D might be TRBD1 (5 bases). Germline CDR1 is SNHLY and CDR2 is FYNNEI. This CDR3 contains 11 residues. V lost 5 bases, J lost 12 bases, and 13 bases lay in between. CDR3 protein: CASSPGVGHTF. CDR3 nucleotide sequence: TGTGCCAGCAGTCCCGGGGTGGGACACACCTTC.

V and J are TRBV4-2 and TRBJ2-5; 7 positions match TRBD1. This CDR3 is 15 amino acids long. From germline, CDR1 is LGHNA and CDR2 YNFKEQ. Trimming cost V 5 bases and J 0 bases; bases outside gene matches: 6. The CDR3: CASSTRQGNQETQYF. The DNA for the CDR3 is TGTGCCAGCAGCACTCGACAGGGTAACCAAGAGACCCAGTACTTC.

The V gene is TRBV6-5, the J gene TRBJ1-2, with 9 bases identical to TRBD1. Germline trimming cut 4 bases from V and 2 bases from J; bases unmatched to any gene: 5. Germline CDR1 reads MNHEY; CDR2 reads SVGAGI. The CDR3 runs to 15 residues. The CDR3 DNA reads TGTGCCAGCAGTTTAGTAGGACAGGGGAACTATGGCTACACCTTC. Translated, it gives CASSLVGQGNYGYTF.

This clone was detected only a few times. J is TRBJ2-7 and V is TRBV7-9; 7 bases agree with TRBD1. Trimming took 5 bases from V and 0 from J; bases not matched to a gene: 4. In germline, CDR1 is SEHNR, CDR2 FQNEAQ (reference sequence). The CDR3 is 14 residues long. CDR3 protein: CASSRRDSSYEQYF. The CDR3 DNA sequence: TGTGCCAGCAGCCGTCGGGACAGCTCCTACGAGCAGTACTTC. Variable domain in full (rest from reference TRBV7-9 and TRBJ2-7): DTGVSQNPRHKITKRGQNVTFRCDPISEHNRLYWYRQTLGQGPEFLTYFQNEAQLEKSRLLSDRFSAERPKGSFSTLEIQRTEQGDSAMYLCASSRRDSSYEQYFGPGTRLTVT.

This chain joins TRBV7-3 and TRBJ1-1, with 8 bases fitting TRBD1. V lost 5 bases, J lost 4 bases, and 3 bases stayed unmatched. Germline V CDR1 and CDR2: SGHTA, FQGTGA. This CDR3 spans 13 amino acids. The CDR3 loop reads CASSPTGGTEAFF. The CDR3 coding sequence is TGTGCCAGCAGCCCTACAGGGGGCACTGAAGCTTTCTTT.

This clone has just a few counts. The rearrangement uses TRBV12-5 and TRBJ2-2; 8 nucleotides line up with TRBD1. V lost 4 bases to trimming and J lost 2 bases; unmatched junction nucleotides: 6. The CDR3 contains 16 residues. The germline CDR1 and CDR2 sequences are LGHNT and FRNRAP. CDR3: CASGYRTGRNTGELFF. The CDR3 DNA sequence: TGTGCTAGTGGTTACAGGACAGGGCGTAACACCGGGGAGCTGTTTTTT.

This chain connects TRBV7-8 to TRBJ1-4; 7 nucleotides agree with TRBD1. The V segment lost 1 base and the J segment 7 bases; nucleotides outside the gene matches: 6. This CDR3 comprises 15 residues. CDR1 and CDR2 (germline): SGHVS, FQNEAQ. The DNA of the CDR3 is TGTGCCAGCAGCTTAGGCTCGGCAGGGGGTGAAAAACTGTTTTTT. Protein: CASSLGSAGGEKLFF.

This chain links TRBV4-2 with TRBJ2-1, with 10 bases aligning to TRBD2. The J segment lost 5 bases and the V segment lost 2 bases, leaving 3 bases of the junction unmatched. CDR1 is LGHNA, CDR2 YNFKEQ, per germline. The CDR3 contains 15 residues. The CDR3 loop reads CASSQNLAGDNEQFF. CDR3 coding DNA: TGTGCCAGCAGCCAAAATCTAGCGGGGGACAATGAGCAGTTCTTC.

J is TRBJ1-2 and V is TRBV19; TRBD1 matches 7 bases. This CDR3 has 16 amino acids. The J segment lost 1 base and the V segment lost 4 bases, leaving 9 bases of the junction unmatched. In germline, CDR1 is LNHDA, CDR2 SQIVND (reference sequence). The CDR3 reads CASSSPTGTDNYGYTF. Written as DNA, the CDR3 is TGTGCCAGTAGTAGCCCCACCGGGACAGATAACTATGGCTACACCTTC.

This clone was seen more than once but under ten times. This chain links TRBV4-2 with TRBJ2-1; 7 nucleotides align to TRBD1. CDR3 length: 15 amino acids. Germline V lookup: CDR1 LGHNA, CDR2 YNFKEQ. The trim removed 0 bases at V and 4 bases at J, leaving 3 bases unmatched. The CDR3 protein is CASSQERGRYNEQFF. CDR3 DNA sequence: TGTGCCAGCAGCCAAGAGAGGGGGCGTTACAATGAGCAGTTCTTC.

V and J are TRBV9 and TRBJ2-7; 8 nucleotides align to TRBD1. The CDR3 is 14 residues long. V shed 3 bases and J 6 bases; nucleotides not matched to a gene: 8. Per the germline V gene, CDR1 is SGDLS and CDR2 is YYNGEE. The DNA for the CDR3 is TGTGCCAGCAGCGCCGGGACAGGAGAAGCCGAGCAGTACTTC. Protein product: CASSAGTGEAEQYF.

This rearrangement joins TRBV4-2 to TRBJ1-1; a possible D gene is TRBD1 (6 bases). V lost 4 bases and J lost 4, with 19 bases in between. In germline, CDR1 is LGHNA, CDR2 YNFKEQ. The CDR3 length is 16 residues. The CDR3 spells CASSPRGITAGTEAFF. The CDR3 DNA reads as TGTGCCAGCAGCCCGAGGGGGATCACAGCGGGCACTGAAGCTTTCTTT.

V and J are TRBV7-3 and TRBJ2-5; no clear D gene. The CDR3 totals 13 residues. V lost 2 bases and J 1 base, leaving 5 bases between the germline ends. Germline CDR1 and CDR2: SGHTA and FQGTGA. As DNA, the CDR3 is TGTGCCAGCAGCTTATGGGGCCAAGAGACCCAGTACTTC. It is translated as CASSLWGQETQYF.

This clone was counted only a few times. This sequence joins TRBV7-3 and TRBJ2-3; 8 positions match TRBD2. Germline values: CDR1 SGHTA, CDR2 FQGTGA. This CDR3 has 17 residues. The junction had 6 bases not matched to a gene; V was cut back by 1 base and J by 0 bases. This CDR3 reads CASSLNSPSGSTDTQYF. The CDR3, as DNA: TGTGCCAGCAGCTTAAATTCGCCTAGCGGGAGCACAGATACGCAGTATTTT.

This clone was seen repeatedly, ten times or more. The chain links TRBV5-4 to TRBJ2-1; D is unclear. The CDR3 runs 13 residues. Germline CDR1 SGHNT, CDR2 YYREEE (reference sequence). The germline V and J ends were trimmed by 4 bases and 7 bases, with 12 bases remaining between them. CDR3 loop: CASSLPSLNEQFF. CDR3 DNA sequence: TGTGCCAGCAGCCTTCCATCACTAAATGAGCAGTTCTTC.

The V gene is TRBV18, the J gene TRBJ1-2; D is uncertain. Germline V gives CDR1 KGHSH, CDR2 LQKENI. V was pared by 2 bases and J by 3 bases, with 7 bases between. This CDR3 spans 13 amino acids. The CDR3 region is CASSPGVDYGYTF. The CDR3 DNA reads TGTGCCAGCTCACCAGGGGTGGACTATGGCTACACCTTC.

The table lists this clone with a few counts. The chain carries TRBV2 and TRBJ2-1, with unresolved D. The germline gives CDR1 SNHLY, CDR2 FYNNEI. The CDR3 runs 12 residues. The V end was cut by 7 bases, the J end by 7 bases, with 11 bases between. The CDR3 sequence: CASKVGSNEQFF. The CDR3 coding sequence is TGTGCCAGCAAGGTCGGCTCGAATGAGCAGTTCTTC.

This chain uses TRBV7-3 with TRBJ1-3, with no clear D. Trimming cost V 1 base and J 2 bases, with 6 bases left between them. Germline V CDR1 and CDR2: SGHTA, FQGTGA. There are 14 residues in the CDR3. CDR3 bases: TGTGCCAGCAGCTTAATAAGGCCTGGAAACACCATATATTTT. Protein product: CASSLIRPGNTIYF.

CDR3: CATRQGMTEAFF. CDR3 bases: TGTGCCACCCGACAGGGGATGACTGAAGCTTTCTTT. V and J are TRBV10-3 and TRBJ1-1; TRBD1 matches 8 bases. Germline-derived CDR1 and CDR2 are ENHRY and SYGVKD. V lost 10 bases and J lost 5; bases outside the gene matches: 6. This CDR3 has 12 residues.

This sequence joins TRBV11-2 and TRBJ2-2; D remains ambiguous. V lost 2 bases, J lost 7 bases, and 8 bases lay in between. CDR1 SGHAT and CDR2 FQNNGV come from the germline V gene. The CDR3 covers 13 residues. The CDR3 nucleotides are TGTGCCAGCAGCTTATCCGGATACGGGGAGCTGTTTTTT. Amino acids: CASSLSGYGELFF.

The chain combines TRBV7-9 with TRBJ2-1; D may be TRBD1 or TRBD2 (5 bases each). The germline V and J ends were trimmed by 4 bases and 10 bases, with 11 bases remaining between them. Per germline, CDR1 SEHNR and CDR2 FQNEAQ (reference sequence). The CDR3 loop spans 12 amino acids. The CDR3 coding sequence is TGTGCCAGCAGCTCTACGGGGCGGGAGCAGTTCTTC. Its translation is CASSSTGREQFF.

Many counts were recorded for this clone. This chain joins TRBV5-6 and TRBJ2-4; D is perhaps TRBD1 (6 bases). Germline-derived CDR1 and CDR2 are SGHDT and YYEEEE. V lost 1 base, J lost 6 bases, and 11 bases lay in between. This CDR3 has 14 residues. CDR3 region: CASSLSGGGNIQYF. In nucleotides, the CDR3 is TGTGCCAGCAGCTTGTCTGGGGGCGGAAACATTCAGTACTTC.

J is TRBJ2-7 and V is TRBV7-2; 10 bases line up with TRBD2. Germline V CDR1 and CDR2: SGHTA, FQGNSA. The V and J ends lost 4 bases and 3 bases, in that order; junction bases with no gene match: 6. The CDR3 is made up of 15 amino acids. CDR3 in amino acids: CASSWQPSGSYEQYF. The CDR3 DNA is TGTGCCAGCAGCTGGCAACCTAGCGGGAGCTACGAGCAGTACTTC.

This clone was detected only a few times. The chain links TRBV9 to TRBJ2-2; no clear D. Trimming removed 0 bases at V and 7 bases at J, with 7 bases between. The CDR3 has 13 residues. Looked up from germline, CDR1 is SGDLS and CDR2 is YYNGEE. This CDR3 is CASSVDGIGELFF. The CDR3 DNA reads TGTGCCAGCAGCGTAGACGGAATCGGGGAGCTGTTTTTT.